The rows below give T cell receptor beta chains drawn from one sample of a study of T cells in tumors after PD-1 blockade. The method was immunoSEQ multiplex PCR; TCRdb's version includes in-frame clones alone and lacks a portion of them. The sample has around 35,000 clones, 70% to 75% seen once; the top ten hold under 50%. The material was PBMCs, obtained after anti-PD-1 treatment. The receptor source for this set is a human donor with basal cell carcinoma. Both conserved end residues are part of each CDR3. Each record gives: V gene, D gene, J gene, clone size, CDR3 protein, CDR3 DNA. D genes are given only for firm matches. Clone size is not always given. Where it is, it says once, few, many or a class for expanded clones.

TRBV19	.	TRBJ2-4	.	CASSIGEGGNIQYF	TGTGCCAGTAGTATAGGGGAAGGGGGGAACATTCAGTACTTC
TRBV9	.	TRBJ2-2	.	CASSVVSGGSVGELFF	TGTGCCAGCAGCGTAGTATCCGGAGGGTCCGTCGGGGAGCTGTTTTTT
TRBV5-4	.	TRBJ2-7	.	CASSPERDFRSYEQYF	TGTGCCAGCAGCCCGGAGAGGGACTTCCGCTCCTACGAGCAGTACTTC
TRBV24-1	.	TRBJ1-2	.	CATSDAGTTTF	TGTGCCACCAGTGATGCCGGGACGACCACCTTC
TRBV6-5	TRBD2	TRBJ2-7	few	CASSYVSAAGVEQYF	TGTGCCAGCAGTTACGTTTCGGCCGCGGGGGTCGAGCAGTACTTC
TRBV4-3	TRBD1	TRBJ1-1	few	CASSFDRDTEAFF	TGCGCCAGCAGCTTTGACAGGGACACTGAAGCTTTCTTT
TRBV7-2	.	TRBJ2-1	.	CASSLASDNEQFF	TGTGCCAGCAGCTTAGCCTCGGACAATGAGCAGTTCTTC
TRBV19	.	TRBJ1-2	few	CASIWTAGGYGYTF	TGTGCCAGTATCTGGACGGCCGGGGGCTATGGCTACACCTTC
TRBV5-1	TRBD2	TRBJ2-7	.	CASSQRLAGGRRAYEQYF	TGCGCCAGCAGCCAAAGACTAGCGGGAGGGCGCCGCGCCTACGAGCAGTACTTC
TRBV27	.	TRBJ1-5	few	CASSLSTGNQPQHF	TGTGCCAGCAGTTTATCTACCGGGAATCAGCCCCAGCATTTT
TRBV4-3	TRBD2	TRBJ2-3	once	CASSQGQRGGQMAQYF	TGCGCCAGCAGCCAGGGGCAGCGGGGGGGCCAGATGGCGCAGTATTTT
TRBV6-6	TRBD2	TRBJ2-3	.	CASSYGLAASTDTQYF	TGTGCCAGCAGTTACGGGCTAGCGGCTAGCACAGATACGCAGTATTTT
TRBV19	.	TRBJ2-1	.	CASTPMGYSRSSYNEQFF	TGTGCCAGTACCCCGATGGGGTACAGCCGGAGCTCCTACAATGAGCAGTTCTTC